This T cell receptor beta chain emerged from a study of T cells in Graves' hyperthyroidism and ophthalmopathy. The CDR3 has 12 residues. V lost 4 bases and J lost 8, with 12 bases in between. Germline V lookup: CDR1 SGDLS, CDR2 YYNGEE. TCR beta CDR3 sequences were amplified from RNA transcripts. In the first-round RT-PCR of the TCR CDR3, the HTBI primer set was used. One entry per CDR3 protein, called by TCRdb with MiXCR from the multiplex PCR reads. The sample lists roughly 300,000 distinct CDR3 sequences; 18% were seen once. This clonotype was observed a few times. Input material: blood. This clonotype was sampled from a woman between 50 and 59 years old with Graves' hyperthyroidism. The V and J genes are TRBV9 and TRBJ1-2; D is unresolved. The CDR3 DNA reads TGTGCCAGCAGCCGCCAGGAGCTCGGCTACACCTTC. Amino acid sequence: CASSRQELGYTF.